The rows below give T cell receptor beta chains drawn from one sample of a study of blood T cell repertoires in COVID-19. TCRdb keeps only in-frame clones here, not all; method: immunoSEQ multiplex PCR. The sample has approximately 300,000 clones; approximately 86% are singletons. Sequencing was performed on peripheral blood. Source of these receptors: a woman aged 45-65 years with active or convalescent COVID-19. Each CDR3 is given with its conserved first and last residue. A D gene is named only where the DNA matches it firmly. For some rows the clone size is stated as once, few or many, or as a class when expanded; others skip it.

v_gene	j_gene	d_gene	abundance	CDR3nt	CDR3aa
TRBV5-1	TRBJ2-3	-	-	TGCGCCAGCAGCAACCCCGATGGGACACTAAGCACAGATACGCAGTATTTT	CASSNPDGTLSTDTQYF
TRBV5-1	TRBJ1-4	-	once	TGCGCCAGCAGCTTGGACAGGTTTGCAACTAATGAAAAACTGTTTTTT	CASSLDRFATNEKLFF
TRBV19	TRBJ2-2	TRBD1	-	TGTGCCAGTAGTCTCCGGGACAGGGGCTCGAACACCGGGGAGCTGTTTTTT	CASSLRDRGSNTGELFF
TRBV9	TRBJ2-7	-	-	TGTGCCAGCAGCGTAGTCCCCAGGGACGAGCAGTACTTC	CASSVVPRDEQYF
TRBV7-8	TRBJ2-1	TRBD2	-	TGTGCCAGCAGCTCGCCGAGCCTAGCGGAGGTGGGGGGTTACAATGAGCAGTTCTTC	CASSSPSLAEVGGYNEQFF
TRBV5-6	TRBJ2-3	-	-	TGTGCCAGCAGCTTGGCCGGGTTCACAGATACGCAGTATTTT	CASSLAGFTDTQYF
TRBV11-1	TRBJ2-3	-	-	TGTGCCAGCAGCTTTGGGCGGGTGAGCACAGATACGCAGTATTTT	CASSFGRVSTDTQYF
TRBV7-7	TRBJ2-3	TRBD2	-	TGTGCCAGCAGCCCCTGGGCGGGGGAGGGGGATACGCAGTATTTT	CASSPWAGEGDTQYF
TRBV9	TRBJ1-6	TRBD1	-	TGTGCCAGCAGCGTGAGGTCCGGACAGGGTAGTTCACCCCTCCACTTT	CASSVRSGQGSSPLHF
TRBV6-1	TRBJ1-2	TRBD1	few	TGTGCCAGCAGTGAAGGCCAGGGGGGTGGCTACACCTTC	CASSEGQGGGYTF
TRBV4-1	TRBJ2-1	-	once	TGCGCCAGCAGCCTTATAGACTCCGATATCTCCTACAATGAGCAGTTCTTC	CASSLIDSDISYNEQFF
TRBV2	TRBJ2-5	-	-	TGTGCCAGCAGCCATGAAGAGACCCAGTACTTC	CASSHEETQYF
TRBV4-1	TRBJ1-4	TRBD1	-	TGCGCCAGCAGCGTAGACGGGACAGGGGGAACAACTAATGAAAAACTGTTTTTT	CASSVDGTGGTTNEKLFF
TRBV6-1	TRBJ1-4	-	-	TGTGCCAGCAGTGAATGGGGCTTGGACCGGCAAGAAAAACTGTTTTTT	CASSEWGLDRQEKLFF
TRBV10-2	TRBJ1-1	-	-	TGCGCCAGCAGCCCTCCGGGGTGGAGGAACACTGAAGCTTTCTTT	CASSPPGWRNTEAFF
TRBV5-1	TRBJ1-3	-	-	TGCGCCAGCAGCCTGGGGAGTTCTGGAAACACCATATATTTT	CASSLGSSGNTIYF
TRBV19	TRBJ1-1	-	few	TGTGCCAGCAACAACCCGGGGGGCACTGAAGCTTTCTTT	CASNNPGGTEAFF
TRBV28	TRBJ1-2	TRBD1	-	TGTGCCAGCAGGTTTGACAGGGTTCTTGGCTACACCTTC	CASRFDRVLGYTF
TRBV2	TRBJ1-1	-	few	TGTGCCAGGAGGCGGGGGAACACTGAAGCTTTCTTT	CARRRGNTEAFF
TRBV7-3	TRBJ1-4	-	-	TGTGCCAGCAGCTCAGGGGCAGGTGAAAAACTGTTTTTT	CASSSGAGEKLFF
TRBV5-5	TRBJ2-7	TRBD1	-	TGTGCCAGCAGCTCCATAGGACAGGCCTACGAGCAGTACTTC	CASSSIGQAYEQYF
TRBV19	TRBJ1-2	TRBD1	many	TGTGCCAGTAGTATATCCTCAGGGGGCTATGGCTACACCTTC	CASSISSGGYGYTF
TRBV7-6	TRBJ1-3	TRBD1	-	TGTGCCAGCAGCTTAACTGTCCCGGGACAGGGCTTGGTAAACACCATATATTTT	CASSLTVPGQGLVNTIYF
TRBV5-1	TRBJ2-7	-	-	TGCGCCAGCAGCTTGGCCAAATCGATGGGTGGCAGGGGCACTTCCTACGAGCAGTACTTC	CASSLAKSMGGRGTSYEQYF
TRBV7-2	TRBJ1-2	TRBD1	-	TGTGCCAGCAGCTTAGGACGGACAGGGGGCAAGAATACCTTC	CASSLGRTGGKNTF
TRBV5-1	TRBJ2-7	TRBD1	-	TGCGCCAGCAGCCCCGGGACAGGGCGGTACGAGCAGTACTTC	CASSPGTGRYEQYF
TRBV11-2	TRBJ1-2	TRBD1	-	TGTGCCAGCAGCTCAATAAGAGGACAGGGGGCGAACTATGGCTACACCTTC	CASSSIRGQGANYGYTF
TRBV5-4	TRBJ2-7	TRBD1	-	TGTGCCAGCAGCTCCCGGGACAGGGGCTCCTACGAGCAGTACTTC	CASSSRDRGSYEQYF
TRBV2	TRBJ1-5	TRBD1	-	TGTGCCAGCAGAGAAACAGGGGGGCATCAGCCCCAGCATTTT	CASRETGGHQPQHF
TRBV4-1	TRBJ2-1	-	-	TGCGCCAGCAGCTTCCCGAGGGAGGAGCAGTTCTTC	CASSFPREEQFF
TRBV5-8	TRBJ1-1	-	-	TGTGCCAGCAGCGCGAGGGTCCAGAACACTGAAGCTTTCTTT	CASSARVQNTEAFF
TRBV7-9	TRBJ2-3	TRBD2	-	TGTGCCAGCAGACTTGGACTAGCGACAGATACGCAGTATTTT	CASRLGLATDTQYF
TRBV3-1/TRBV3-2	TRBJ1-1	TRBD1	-	TGTGCCAGCAGCCCATCGGGACAGGGGAACACTGAAGCTTTCTTT	CASSPSGQGNTEAFF
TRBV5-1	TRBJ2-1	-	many	TGCGCCAGCAGCTTGCTACAGGGAAGGGGTGACAATGAGCAGTTCTTC	CASSLLQGRGDNEQFF
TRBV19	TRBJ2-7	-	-	TGTGCCAGTAGTATAGCCCCGGACTACTACGAGCAGTACTTC	CASSIAPDYYEQYF
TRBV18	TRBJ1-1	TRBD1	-	TGTGCCAGCTCCGAGGGGGCGGGGAACACTGAAGCTTTCTTT	CASSEGAGNTEAFF
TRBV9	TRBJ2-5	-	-	TGTGCCAGCAGCGTAGACAACGAGGGCGCCCAGTACTTC	CASSVDNEGAQYF
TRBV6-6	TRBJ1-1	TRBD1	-	TGTGCCAGCAGACGAGCCTCGACAGGGAGTATAGCCTCTGGGCGTGACACTGAAGCTTTCTTT	CASRRASTGSIASGRDTEAFF
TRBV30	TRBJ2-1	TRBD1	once	TGTGCCTGGAGTGGCCCCGGGACAGAGACCACCTCATCCGGCAATGAGCAGTTCTTC	CAWSGPGTETTSSGNEQFF
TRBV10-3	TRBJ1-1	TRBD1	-	TGTGCCATCAGTGGGACAGGATACACTGAAGCTTTCTTT	CAISGTGYTEAFF
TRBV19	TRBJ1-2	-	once	TGTGCCAGTAGCTTTGGACTTGTCTATGGCTACACCTTC	CASSFGLVYGYTF
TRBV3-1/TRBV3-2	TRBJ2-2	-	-	TGTGCCAGCAGTGTAACAGGCGGGGAGCTGTTTTTT	CASSVTGGELFF
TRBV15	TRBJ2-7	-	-	TGTGCCACCAGCAGCCCGGGAGAGGGGACCGCCGAGCAGTACTTC	CATSSPGEGTAEQYF
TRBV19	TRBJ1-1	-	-	TGTGCCAGTACCCTCCGGGGGGGGAACACTGAAGCTTTCTTT	CASTLRGGNTEAFF
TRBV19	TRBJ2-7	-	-	TGTGCCAGTAGCCCATCGGCTGGCCACAGCAGCTCCTACGAGCAGTACTTC	CASSPSAGHSSSYEQYF
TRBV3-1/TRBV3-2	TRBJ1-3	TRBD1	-	TGTGCCAGCAGCCAAGATCAAGTAGGGGACAGGCGATTTAGTGGAAACACCATATATTTT	CASSQDQVGDRRFSGNTIYF
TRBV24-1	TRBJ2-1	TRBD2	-	TGTGCCACCAGTGCTGGGACTAGCGGGAGGAATTACAATGAGCAGTTCTTC	CATSAGTSGRNYNEQFF
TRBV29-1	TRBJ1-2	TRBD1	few	TGCAGCGTTGAAAGGGCAGGGGGCGGCTATGGCTACACCTTC	CSVERAGGGYGYTF
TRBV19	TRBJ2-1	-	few	TGTGCCAGTAGCCCCCTGGGCCCGAAGCAATACAATGAGCAGTTCTTC	CASSPLGPKQYNEQFF